This T cell receptor beta chain is drawn from a study of early stage breast cancer tumors. Study in general: Of about 17 invasive breast tumors, approximately 11 were hormone receptor-positive, HER2-negative. The ER+/PR+/HER2- tumors included fewer than ten ductal and four lobular carcinomas.

Deletions cut 6 bases from V and 6 bases from J, with 17 bases between. The germline V gene encodes CDR1 LGHNA and CDR2 YNFKEQ. The length of the CDR3 is 15 residues. The table lists this clone with a few counts. The target antigen is unknown. Findings and limits, study-wide: Tumor and normal breast were distinguished via blood comparison in 14 of 16 patients.

Each sample had two DNA replicates, roughly 0.48 ug blood or around 1.6 ug tissue. TCRdb's copy holds only in-frame clones and misses some; the assay was immunoSEQ multiplex PCR. The sample contains approximately 9,300 clones, about four fifths of which appear only once. J is TRBJ2-2 and V is TRBV4-2; D is possibly TRBD1 (6 bases). The TCR sequence derives from a person aged 40-50 years with breast cancer. The source material was normal breast tissue next to the tumor. The CDR3 DNA is TGTGCCAGCAGTCAAAACAGGGCGGAGGCCGGGGAGCTGTTTTTT. It translates to CASSQNRAEAGELFF.